The 18 T cell receptor beta chains given below trace back to one sample, sequenced in a study of T cell responses to AZD1222 COVID-19 vaccine. TCRdb's table, derived via immunoSEQ multiplex PCR, lists solely in-frame clones and lacks some. The table lists some 150,000 clones, nearly 90% of them singletons. The sample here was peripheral blood, taken 28 days after the second dose of the MenACWY control vaccine. The receptors were sampled from an adult who received the MenACWY meningococcal vaccine as a control.

This clone was seen a few times. The chain links TRBV15 to TRBJ1-1; 9 bases map to TRBD1. CDR3 size: 14 residues. CDR1 is LNHNV and CDR2 is YYDKDF in the germline V gene (reference sequence). J was trimmed by 8 bases and V by 2 bases; bases with no gene match: 6. The chain's CDR3 is CATSRPGTGREAFF. The CDR3 nucleotides read TGTGCCACCAGCAGACCCGGGACAGGGAGGGAAGCTTTCTTT.

This clone was seen only once. This CDR3 is CAWTPLGQGETQYF. CDR3 DNA sequence: TGTGCCTGGACTCCTCTGGGGCAGGGGGAGACCCAGTACTTC. This rearrangement joins TRBV30 to TRBJ2-5, with D tentatively TRBD1 (6 bases). There are 14 residues in the CDR3. V lost 4 bases, J lost 5 bases, and 17 bases lay in between. Germline values: CDR1 GTSNPN, CDR2 SVGIG (reference sequence). Using reference TRBV30 and TRBJ2-5 for the parts outside the CDR3, the full variable domain is SQTIHQWPATLVQPVGSPLSLECTVEGTSNPNLYWYRQAAGRGLQLLFYSVGIGQISSEVPQNLSASRPQDRQFILSSKKLLLSDSGFYLCAWTPLGQGETQYFGPGTRLLVL.

V and J are TRBV7-8 and TRBJ1-1; a weak D match, TRBD1 (6 bases). The CDR3 length is 17 residues. Germline CDR1 reads SGHVS; CDR2 reads FQNEAQ. V shed 5 bases and J shed 4 bases, with 23 bases lying between them. The CDR3: CASSPRSNRAMGTEAFF. CDR3 bases: TGTGCCAGCAGCCCACGATCAAACAGGGCAATGGGCACTGAAGCTTTCTTT. The complete variable domain, with remaining parts taken from reference TRBV7-8 and TRBJ1-1, reads GAGVSQSPRYKVAKRGQDVALRCDPISGHVSLFWYQQALGQGPEFLTYFQNEAQLDKSGLPSDRFFAERPEGSVSTLKIQRTQQEDSAVYLCASSPRSNRAMGTEAFFGQGTRLTVV.

About this clone: Other DNA sequences in this sample translate to the same CDR3. The chain has TRBV11-3 and TRBJ2-3, with D unresolved. V lost 1 base to trimming and J lost 4 bases, with 3 bases between them. This CDR3 has 12 amino acids. Germline V gives CDR1 SGHNT, CDR2 YENEEA. The CDR3 bases are TGTGCCAGCAGCTTAGCAGCAGATACGCAGTATTTT. It yields the protein CASSLAADTQYF.

The V gene is TRBV24-1, the J gene TRBJ2-5; unclear D gene. Germline V lookup: CDR1 KGHDR, CDR2 SFDVKD. V was cut by 4 bases and J by 4 bases, with 18 bases left in between. The CDR3 consists of 16 residues. Here the CDR3 reads CATSEGQRYHGETQYF. Here the CDR3 DNA reads TGTGCCACCAGTGAGGGTCAGCGATATCACGGAGAGACCCAGTACTTC.

The gene calls are TRBV12-5 and TRBJ1-2; D gene uncertain. This CDR3 has 13 amino acids. Germline lookup yields CDR1 LGHNT and CDR2 FRNRAP. V was cut by 1 base and J by 5 bases, with 8 bases left in between. CDR3 nucleotides: TGTGCTAGTGGTTTGGACCGGGGATATGGCTACACCTTC. This sequence encodes CASGLDRGYGYTF.

The chain uses TRBV12-3 or TRBV12-4 and TRBJ1-1, with D uncertain. CDR3 length: 12 residues. Trimming took off 3 bases at V and 7 bases at J, with 9 bases between the two ends. CDR3 DNA sequence: TGTGCCAGCAGTTTGTCTGGACGTGAAGCTTTCTTT. It encodes CASSLSGREAFF.

V and J are TRBV27 and TRBJ2-1; the D gene is possibly TRBD2 (5 bases). CDR1 is MNHEY, CDR2 SMNVEV, per germline (reference sequence). CDR3 size: 16 residues. Trimming took 1 base from V and 0 from J, leaving 10 bases between them. The DNA for the CDR3 is TGTGCCAGCAGTTTATGGGCGGGTAGCTCCTACAATGAGCAGTTCTTC. It is translated as CASSLWAGSSYNEQFF.

In nucleotides, the CDR3 is TGTGCCTGGAGTCTGACACGTTATGGCTACACCTTC. The encoded protein is CAWSLTRYGYTF. The rearrangement joins TRBV30 to TRBJ1-2; D unresolved. This CDR3 has 12 residues. Trimming took off 2 bases at V and 5 bases at J, with 9 bases between the two ends. Germline CDR1 GTSNPN, CDR2 SVGIG (reference sequence).

V and J are TRBV3-1 (or the pseudogene TRBV3-2) and TRBJ1-3; tentative D call: TRBD1 (5 bases). Per germline, CDR1 LGHDT and CDR2 YNNKEL (reference sequence). The CDR3 is made up of 15 amino acids. Trimming stripped 3 bases from V and 0 bases from J, with 9 bases between. The CDR3 here is CASSQRRGSGNTIYF. The CDR3 DNA reads TGTGCCAGCAGCCAGCGGAGGGGCTCTGGAAACACCATATATTTT.

This chain connects TRBV7-9 to TRBJ1-4, with D unclear. Germline CDR1 reads SEHNR; CDR2 reads FQNEAQ (reference sequence). V lost 5 bases, J lost 6 bases, and 4 bases lay in between. CDR3 length equals 11 residues. The CDR3 region is CASSQDEKLFF. Here the CDR3 DNA reads TGTGCCAGCAGCCAAGATGAAAAACTGTTTTTT.

The chain joins TRBV10-3 to TRBJ1-6, with D tentatively TRBD1 (6 bases). Germline CDR1 reads ENHRY; CDR2 reads SYGVKD. Deletions cut 3 bases from V and 10 bases from J, with 13 bases between. The length of the CDR3 is 14 residues. The CDR3 spells CAISDRGWESPLHF. The CDR3 DNA follows: TGTGCCATCAGTGACAGGGGATGGGAATCACCCCTCCACTTT.

The chain carries TRBV4-1 and TRBJ2-2; 9 bases line up with TRBD1. The V and J ends lost 1 base and 9 bases, in that order; junction bases with no gene match: 6. Per germline, CDR1 MGHRA and CDR2 YSYEKL. The CDR3 extends over 15 amino acids. The CDR3 sequence is CASSQVNTGGRELFF. CDR3 sequence (DNA): TGCGCCAGCAGCCAAGTTAACACAGGGGGCCGGGAGCTGTTTTTT.

The genes are TRBV6-6 and TRBJ2-6; D might be TRBD2 (5 bases). The V gene lost 5 bases and the J gene lost 4 bases, with 21 bases spanning the gap. This CDR3 is built from 18 residues. Germline V gene lookup returns CDR1 MNHNY and CDR2 SVGAGI (reference sequence). CDR3 loop: CASSPAARVGSGANVLTF. The CDR3 region has the DNA TGTGCCAGCAGTCCCGCGGCGAGGGTGGGTTCAGGGGCCAACGTCCTGACTTTC.

A remark on this clone: This same CDR3 is encoded by further DNA sequences in the sample. This chain joins TRBV6-5 and TRBJ1-1; 8 nucleotides line up with TRBD1. The CDR3 totals 12 residues. Trimming removed 2 bases from V and 8 bases from J; junction bases left unmatched: 1. Germline CDR1 is MNHEY and CDR2 is SVGAGI. The CDR3 DNA is TGTGCCAGCAGTTACGGACAGGGCGAAGCTTTCTTT. It translates to CASSYGQGEAFF.

The chain is built from TRBV7-2 and TRBJ1-1, with D tentatively TRBD1 (5 bases). The CDR3 has 15 amino acids. Germline CDR1 is SGHTA and CDR2 is FQGNSA. V gave up 1 base and J gave up 1 base, with 10 bases separating them. The CDR3 here is CASSLVGGTNTEAFF. CDR3 in DNA: TGTGCCAGCAGCTTAGTGGGGGGGACGAACACTGAAGCTTTCTTT.

This clone appeared once. The chain has TRBV5-6 and TRBJ1-6; possibly TRBD1 for D (5 bases). The CDR3 is 14 residues long. The V and J ends lost 1 base and 6 bases respectively, with 8 bases between them. Germline V gene data show CDR1 as SGHDT and CDR2 as YYEEEE. As DNA, the CDR3 is TGTGCCAGCAGCTTGCCAGGGATTAATTCACCCCTCCACTTT. As protein: CASSLPGINSPLHF.

The chain recombines TRBV5-1 with TRBJ2-2, with 8 positions matching TRBD1. V gave up 6 bases and J gave up 6 bases; unmatched junction bases: 7. CDR1 is SGHRS and CDR2 is YFSETQ in the germline V gene. The CDR3 extends over 14 amino acids. In DNA form, the CDR3 reads TGCGCCAGCAAAGGGCAGGGGGCCTCCGGGGAGCTGTTTTTT. It is translated as CASKGQGASGELFF.